This passage covers 24 T cell receptor beta chains from one sample sequenced in a study of T-cell reconstitution after alpha-beta-depleted transplantation in children. TCRbeta library construction was performed incorporating unique molecular identifiers. TCRdb recomputed calls from the PCR reads with MiXCR, one row per CDR3 protein. The repertoire has some 830,000 distinct CDR3 sequences, approximately 15% of them found once; the top ten carry around 5.3%. The material was PBMCs, mostly from graft donor cells, obtained 360 days after TCRalphabeta/CD19-depleted stem cell transplant. The receptors derive from a male patient between 5 and 17 years old who had a stem cell transplant for acute lymphoblastic leukemia, so the T cells may come from the graft donor.

This clonotype has just a few counts. The genes are TRBV7-9 and TRBJ1-2; 7 positions match TRBD1. Germline V gives CDR1 SEHNR, CDR2 FQNEAQ (reference sequence). The CDR3 contains 15 residues. V trimming: 0 bases; J trimming: 5 bases; junction bases outside the gene matches: 6. CDR3 sequence reads: CASSLAETGSYGYTF. CDR3 nucleotide sequence: TGTGCCAGCAGCTTAGCCGAGACAGGGTCGTATGGCTACACCTTC.

This clonotype was seen only a few times. The V call is TRBV5-1, the J call TRBJ2-7; weak D call: TRBD2 (5 bases). CDR1 and CDR2 (germline): SGHRS, YFSETQ. V was trimmed by 4 bases and J by 4 bases, leaving 42 bases between them. This CDR3 contains 23 residues. The CDR3: CASSHFFTGIPGFTSNRPYEQYF. For the CDR3, the DNA is TGCGCCAGCAGCCACTTCTTCACCGGGATCCCGGGATTCACTTCCAATAGACCTTACGAGCAGTACTTC.

CDR3: CASSLKRFPIYEQYF. In DNA form, the CDR3 reads TGTGCCAGCAGCTTAAAACGGTTCCCCATATACGAGCAGTACTTC. The V call is TRBV7-8, the J call TRBJ2-7; D is undetermined. The CDR3 runs 15 residues. Trimming pared 2 bases from V and 4 bases from J, leaving 15 bases between. Germline CDR1 is SGHVS and CDR2 is FQNEAQ. Based on the CDR3 plus reference TRBV7-8 and TRBJ2-7, the full variable domain is GAGVSQSPRYKVAKRGQDVALRCDPISGHVSLFWYQQALGQGPEFLTYFQNEAQLDKSGLPSDRFFAERPEGSVSTLKIQRTQQEDSAVYLCASSLKRFPIYEQYFGPGTRLTVT.

This clonotype has only a few counts. The V call is TRBV5-1, the J call TRBJ1-1, with 7 bases that match TRBD1. The CDR3 is 15 residues long. Germline CDR1 is SGHRS and CDR2 is YFSETQ. V was clipped by 2 bases and J by 6 bases; unmatched bases: 10. The CDR3 region has the DNA TGCGCCAGCAGCTTTATCGCACAGGGGCTTGCTGAAGCTTTCTTT. Translation gives CASSFIAQGLAEAFF.

This clonotype was seen a handful of times. V and J are TRBV7-2 and TRBJ2-5, with D maybe TRBD1 (6 bases). The CDR3 length is 17 residues. V was clipped by 3 bases and J by 2 bases, with 19 bases between them. Germline loops: CDR1 SGHTA, CDR2 FQGNSA. CDR3 sequence reads: CASSFIAPGHPQETQYF. The CDR3 DNA is TGTGCCAGCAGCTTTATTGCCCCGGGACACCCGCAAGAGACCCAGTACTTC.

V usage is TRBV5-1 and J usage is TRBJ2-1; D remains unclear. V gave up 1 base and J gave up 8 bases, with 16 bases separating them. The germline CDR1 and CDR2 sequences are SGHRS and YFSETQ. CDR3 size: 15 residues. CDR3: CASSLQYGLGYEQFF. CDR3 coding DNA: TGCGCCAGCAGCTTGCAGTACGGGTTGGGGTATGAGCAGTTCTTC. Supplemented by reference TRBV5-1 and TRBJ2-1, the full variable domain reads KAGVTQTPRYLIKTRGQQVTLSCSPISGHRSVSWYQQTPGQGLQFLFEYFSETQRNKGNFPGRFSGRQFSNSRSEMNVSTLELGDSALYLCASSLQYGLGYEQFFGPGTRLTVL.

This clonotype occurred many times. The chain combines TRBV5-1 with TRBJ2-1; 7 bases match TRBD2. Germline V CDR1 and CDR2: SGHRS, YFSETQ. The CDR3 runs 12 residues. The V segment lost 4 bases and the J segment 15 bases; nucleotides outside the gene matches: 10. CDR3 sequence: CASSPLAGVSFF. In DNA, the CDR3 is TGCGCCAGCAGCCCTCTGGCGGGAGTGTCGTTCTTC.

V is TRBV18 and J is TRBJ1-2; the D is unclear. V lost 2 bases and J lost 4, with 8 bases in between. Germline V gene data show CDR1 as KGHSH and CDR2 as LQKENI. This CDR3 spans 13 amino acids. The CDR3 DNA is TGTGCCAGCTCACCAGTGGGATTCTATGGCTACACCTTC. It specifies CASSPVGFYGYTF.

The J gene is TRBJ1-1, the V gene TRBV12-3 or TRBV12-4; D is perhaps TRBD1 (5 bases). The CDR3 loop spans 12 amino acids. The V end was cut by 3 bases, the J end by 6 bases, with 8 bases between. Here the CDR3 DNA reads TGTGCCAGCAGTTTCAGGGCATCTGAAGCTTTCTTT. This codes for CASSFRASEAFF.

This clonotype was seen a handful of times. V and J are TRBV5-1 and TRBJ2-3; D gene ambiguous. Germline-derived CDR1 and CDR2 are SGHRS and YFSETQ. V was pared by 4 bases and J by 3 bases, with 15 bases between. This CDR3 has 15 amino acids. CDR3 sequence reads: CASSPSGPWTDTQYF. As DNA, the CDR3 is TGCGCCAGCAGCCCGTCCGGCCCCTGGACAGATACGCAGTATTTT.

The rearrangement uses TRBV12-3 or TRBV12-4 and TRBJ2-7, with TRBD2 matching 7 bases. The CDR3 length is 14 residues. The J segment lost 3 bases and the V segment lost 3 bases, leaving 5 bases of the junction unmatched. The CDR3 bases are TGTGCCAGCAGTTTGGATACGGGAGGCTACGAGCAGTACTTC. Protein product: CASSLDTGGYEQYF.

This clonotype showed up many times. The CDR3 DNA sequence: TGTGCCATCAGCTCGGACAGAGGCGGGTATGAGCAGTTCTTC. Translation gives CAISSDRGGYEQFF. The chain joins TRBV10-3 to TRBJ2-1, with D tentatively TRBD1 (6 bases). CDR1 is ENHRY and CDR2 is SYGVKD in the germline V gene. This CDR3 spans 14 amino acids. Between the trimmed V and J ends, which lost 6 bases and 8 bases, there was a span of 17 bases.

This clonotype was seen only a few times. The chain recombines TRBV6-1 with TRBJ2-1, with 8 bases lining up with TRBD2. The CDR3 consists of 14 residues. Germline V CDR1 and CDR2: MNHNS, SASEGT. V lost 6 bases, J lost 6 bases, and 7 bases stayed unmatched. CDR3 in amino acids: CASRQGLARNEQFF. The CDR3 region has the DNA TGTGCCAGCAGACAAGGACTAGCCCGCAATGAGCAGTTCTTC.

This chain connects TRBV7-7 to TRBJ2-1; D call uncertain. Germline V gives CDR1 SSHAT, CDR2 FNYEAQ (reference sequence). The CDR3 has 18 amino acids. The ends were cut back, 1 base at V and 0 bases at J, with 16 bases in the middle. The CDR3 DNA reads as TGTGCCAGCAGCTTAGTGGGTTTTGGGCCAAACTCCTACAATGAGCAGTTCTTC. Translated, it gives CASSLVGFGPNSYNEQFF.

This clonotype has more than one count but fewer than ten. V usage is TRBV6-1 and J usage is TRBJ2-7, with D possibly matching TRBD2 (6 bases). V was pared by 5 bases and J by 2 bases, with 16 bases between. Germline lookup yields CDR1 MNHNS and CDR2 SASEGT. The CDR3 totals 15 residues. CDR3 nucleotides: TGTGCCAGCAGTCGCGGGGCCATTTTGACCTACGAGCAGTACTTC. It encodes CASSRGAILTYEQYF.

V gene TRBV24-1 combines with J gene TRBJ2-7; tentative D call: TRBD1 (5 bases). Trimming shortened V by 0 bases and J by 2 bases, and 7 bases separated the two germline ends. This CDR3 has 14 residues. Germline lookup yields CDR1 KGHDR and CDR2 SFDVKD. CDR3 in DNA: TGTGCCACCAGTGATTTGCGACAGCCCTACGAGCAGTACTTC. Its translation: CATSDLRQPYEQYF.

A few counts support this clonotype. The chain uses TRBV5-1 and TRBJ2-7; D call uncertain. Looked up from germline, CDR1 is SGHRS and CDR2 is YFSETQ. V dropped 0 bases and J dropped 3 bases, with 7 bases sitting between them. The CDR3 covers 13 residues. This CDR3 reads CASSLALFYEQYF. The CDR3 coding sequence is TGCGCCAGCAGCTTGGCCCTGTTCTACGAGCAGTACTTC.

The chain carries TRBV7-2 and TRBJ2-2; 7 bases line up with TRBD2. This CDR3 spans 14 amino acids. CDR1 and CDR2 from the germline V gene are SGHTA and FQGNSA. After removal of 5 bases from V and 3 bases from J, the junction contained 3 bases not matched to a gene. DNA of the CDR3: TGTGCCAGCAGCGGGAGGGCCGACACCGGGGAGCTGTTTTTT. The encoded protein is CASSGRADTGELFF. Using reference TRBV7-2 and TRBJ2-2 for the parts outside the CDR3, the full variable domain is GAGVSQSPSNKVTEKGKDVELRCDPISGHTALYWYRQSLGQGLEFLIYFQGNSAPDKSGLPSDRFSAERTGGSVSTLTIQRTQQEDSAVYLCASSGRADTGELFFGEGSRLTVL.

This clonotype was seen a handful of times. The rearrangement joins TRBV6-1 to TRBJ2-7, with TRBD2 matching over 14 bases. The CDR3 has 17 amino acids. Germline values: CDR1 MNHNS, CDR2 SASEGT. Trimming cost V 6 bases and J 0 bases; bases outside gene matches: 7. CDR3 bases: TGTGCCAGCAGAGGGACTAGCGGGAGTTCTCTCTCCTACGAGCAGTACTTC. This encodes CASRGTSGSSLSYEQYF.

There are a few counts of this clonotype. This chain connects TRBV7-8 to TRBJ2-1, with D tentatively TRBD1 (7 bases). This CDR3 is 12 amino acids long. CDR1 SGHVS and CDR2 FQNEAQ come from the germline V gene. The V end was cut by 5 bases, the J end by 12 bases, with 14 bases between. CDR3 sequence reads: CASSRRGTVQFF. The CDR3 DNA is TGTGCCAGCAGCCGCCGCGGGACAGTGCAGTTCTTC.

This clonotype was detected many times. J is TRBJ2-7 and V is TRBV11-2; D may be TRBD1 or TRBD2 (5 bases each). This CDR3 comprises 13 residues. V lost 9 bases and J lost 2, with 14 bases in between. In germline, CDR1 is SGHAT, CDR2 FQNNGV. CDR3 in amino acids: CASSIGTAYEQYF. CDR3 DNA sequence: TGTGCCAGTAGTATCGGGACCGCCTACGAGCAGTACTTC.

V usage is TRBV29-1 and J usage is TRBJ2-4, with TRBD1 identical over 7 bases. With V trimmed by 6 bases and J by 0 bases, 8 bases remained unmatched. The CDR3 covers 15 residues. CDR1 is SQVTM and CDR2 is ANQGSEA in the germline V gene. CDR3 in amino acids: CSVRDRELAKNIQYF. The CDR3 nucleotides are TGCAGCGTCCGCGACAGGGAGCTAGCCAAAAACATTCAGTACTTC.

This rearrangement joins TRBV15 to TRBJ2-2; 7 bases align to TRBD2. Germline CDR1 LNHNV, CDR2 YYDKDF (reference sequence). Trimming removed 3 bases from V and 6 bases from J; junction bases left unmatched: 7. The CDR3 covers 15 residues. The CDR3 protein is CATSSGLVFAGELFF. The CDR3, as DNA: TGTGCCACCAGCAGTGGACTAGTATTCGCCGGGGAGCTGTTTTTT. Based on the CDR3 plus reference TRBV15 and TRBJ2-2, the full variable domain is DAMVIQNPRYQVTQFGKPVTLSCSQTLNHNVMYWYQQKSSQAPKLLFHYYDKDFNNEADTPDNFQSRRPNTSFCFLDIRSPGLGDTAMYLCATSSGLVFAGELFFGEGSRLTVL.

This clonotype showed up just a few times. CDR3 bases: TGCGCCAACCTGTCGCGGTCCGGACAGAACACCGGGGAGCTGTTTTTT. Its translation is CANLSRSGQNTGELFF. This chain links TRBV4-1 with TRBJ2-2, with D perhaps TRBD1 (5 bases). Germline V gives CDR1 MGHRA, CDR2 YSYEKL. The CDR3 runs 16 residues. V shed 10 bases and J shed 1 base, with 19 bases lying between them.